One and the same sample provided the 3 T cell receptor beta chains below, sequenced in a study of radiation and T cells in renal cell carcinoma. Assay: immunoSEQ multiplex PCR; the TCRdb copy retains only in-frame clones and omits some. The profile shows about 83,000 clones, 70% to 90% of them singletons. This sample's time point: blood 4 weeks post-SBRT, at nephrectomy. Documented treatment: 15 Gy SBRT to primary tumor, nephrectomy 4 weeks later. Sequenced material: blood, taken from a patient whose treatment included radiotherapy and nephrectomy. These receptors all stem from a woman aged 55-70 years with renal cell carcinoma.

The chain uses TRBV10-2 and TRBJ1-1; D is unresolved. Trimming stripped 7 bases from V and 5 bases from J, with 14 bases between. The CDR3 contains 13 residues. Germline assignment: CDR1 WSHSY and CDR2 SAAADI. The CDR3 sequence: CASTVDPGTEAFF. CDR3 in DNA: TGCGCCAGCACTGTGGACCCGGGAACTGAAGCTTTCTTT.

The V and J genes are TRBV5-6 and TRBJ2-5, with 8 bases identical to TRBD1. The length of the CDR3 is 14 residues. The V and J ends lost 2 bases and 3 bases, in that order; junction bases with no gene match: 3. The germline CDR1 and CDR2 sequences are SGHDT and YYEEEE. CDR3 coding DNA: TGTGCCAGCAGCTTCGGGACAGGAAAAGAGACCCAGTACTTC. It yields the protein CASSFGTGKETQYF.

This clone came up once. The chain has TRBV28 and TRBJ2-1, with D perhaps matching TRBD2 (6 bases). Trimming cost V 1 base and J 6 bases, with 10 bases left between them. CDR3 length: 14 amino acids. Germline CDR1 reads MDHEN; CDR2 reads SYDVKM. The CDR3: CASSLFMGGNEQFF. CDR3 bases: TGTGCCAGCAGTTTATTTATGGGGGGCAATGAGCAGTTCTTC.